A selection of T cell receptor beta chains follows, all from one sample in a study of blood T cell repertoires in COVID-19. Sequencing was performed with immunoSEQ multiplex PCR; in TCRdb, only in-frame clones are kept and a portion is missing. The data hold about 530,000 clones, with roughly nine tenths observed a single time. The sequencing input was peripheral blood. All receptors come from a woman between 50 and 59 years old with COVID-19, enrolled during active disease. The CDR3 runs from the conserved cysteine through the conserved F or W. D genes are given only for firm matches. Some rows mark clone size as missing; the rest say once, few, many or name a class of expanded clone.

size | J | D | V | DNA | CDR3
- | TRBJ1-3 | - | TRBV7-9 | TGTGCCAGCAGCTTAATGGCTTCTGGAAACACCATATATTTT | CASSLMASGNTIYF
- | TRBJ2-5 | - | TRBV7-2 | TGTGCCAGCAGCTTGAGATTGAGCCGGGAGACCCAGTACTTC | CASSLRLSRETQYF
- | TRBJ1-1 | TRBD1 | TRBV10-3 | TGTGCCATCAGCACCGGGACAGGGGGAACTGAAGCTTTCTTT | CAISTGTGGTEAFF
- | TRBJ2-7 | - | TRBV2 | TGTGCCAGCAGTACCTCCCCCGAGGGGCAGTACTTC | CASSTSPEGQYF
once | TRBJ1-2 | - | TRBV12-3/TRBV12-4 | TGTGCCAGCAGTCTCGGAGGGGAAAGCTACACCTTC | CASSLGGESYTF
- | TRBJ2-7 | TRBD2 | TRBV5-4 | TGTGCCAGCAGTCCGAGGACTAGCGGGGGCCCGAACTACGAGCAGTACTTC | CASSPRTSGGPNYEQYF
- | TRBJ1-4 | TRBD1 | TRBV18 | TGTGCCAGCTCGCCGAACAGGGGACCTAATGAAAAACTGTTTTTT | CASSPNRGPNEKLFF
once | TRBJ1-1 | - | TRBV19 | TGTGCCACTTTTGCCCCGGAGGTGGAGGTGCCGAACACTGAAGCTTTCTTT | CATFAPEVEVPNTEAFF
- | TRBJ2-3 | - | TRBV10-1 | TGCGCCAGCAGTGATGACCGGGTAGATACGCAGTATTTT | CASSDDRVDTQYF
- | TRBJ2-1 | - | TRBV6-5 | TGTGCCAGCAGTCCAGGATCTAATAGGAATGAGCAGTTCTTC | CASSPGSNRNEQFF
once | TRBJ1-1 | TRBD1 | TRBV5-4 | TGTGCCAGCACCCCTACCGCGACAGGGGGCGGCACTGAAGCTTTCTTT | CASTPTATGGGTEAFF
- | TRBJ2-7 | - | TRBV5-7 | TGTGCCAGCAGCTTGGTCGACAGTTACGAGCAGTACTTC | CASSLVDSYEQYF
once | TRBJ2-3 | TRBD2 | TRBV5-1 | TGCGCCAGCAGCTTGGTGCCAGCGGGGGGCCAAGGGGATACGCAGTATTTT | CASSLVPAGGQGDTQYF
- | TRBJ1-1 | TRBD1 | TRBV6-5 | TGTGCCAGCAGTTACGGGGGGACAGGGACTGAAGCTTTCTTT | CASSYGGTGTEAFF
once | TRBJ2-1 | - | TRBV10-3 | TGTGCCATCAGTGAGTCAAGGGGGTTGAACAATGAGCAGTTCTTC | CAISESRGLNNEQFF
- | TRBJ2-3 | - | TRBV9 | TGTGCCAGCAGCGGACAGGTAACAGATACGCAGTATTTT | CASSGQVTDTQYF
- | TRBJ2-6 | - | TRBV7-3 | TGTGCGCCCGGGGTAGAGGGCGACTGCTCTGGGGCCAACGTCCTGACTTTC | CAPGVEGDCSGANVLTF
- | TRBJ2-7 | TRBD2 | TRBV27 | TGTGCCAGCAGGAAGCGGGGGGACTTCTACGAGCAGTACTTC | CASRKRGDFYEQYF
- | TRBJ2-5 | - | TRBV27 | TGTGCCAGCAGGGATCCGGCCAAGGGGGAGACCCAGTACTTC | CASRDPAKGETQYF
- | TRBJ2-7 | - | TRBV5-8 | TGTGCCAGCAGCTTGGACAGGAGCTCCTACGAGCAGTACTTC | CASSLDRSSYEQYF
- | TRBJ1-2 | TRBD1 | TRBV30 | TGTGCCTGTCAACCCCGGGACAGGGGGCACTATGGCTACACCTTC | CACQPRDRGHYGYTF
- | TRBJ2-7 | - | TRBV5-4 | TGTGCCAGCAGCTTGTGGAGGGGCTACGAGCAGTACTTC | CASSLWRGYEQYF
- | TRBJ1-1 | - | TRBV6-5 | TGTGCCAGCAGTTATTTAGGGGCGAGAAACACTGAAGCTTTCTTT | CASSYLGARNTEAFF
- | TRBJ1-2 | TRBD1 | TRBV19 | TGTGCCAGTAGGTCGGGACAGAACTATGGCTACACCTTC | CASRSGQNYGYTF
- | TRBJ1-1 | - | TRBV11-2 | TGTGCCAGCAGCTTATCCACATTCATGAACACTGAAGCTTTCTTT | CASSLSTFMNTEAFF
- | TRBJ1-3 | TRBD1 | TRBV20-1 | TGCAGTGCTAGTACTACAGGGGCAAGAAACACCATATATTTT | CSASTTGARNTIYF
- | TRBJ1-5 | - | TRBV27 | TGTGCCAGCAGTAAAACAGGGAAAAGCAATCAGCCCCAGCATTTT | CASSKTGKSNQPQHF
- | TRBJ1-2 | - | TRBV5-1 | TGCGCCAGCAGCCAGGACTCTAGATATGGCTACACCTTC | CASSQDSRYGYTF
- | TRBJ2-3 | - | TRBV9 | TGTGCCAGCAGCGTAGGGGCGAGGGGCACAGATACGCAGTATTTT | CASSVGARGTDTQYF
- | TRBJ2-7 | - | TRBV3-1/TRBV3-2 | TGTGCCAGCAGCCATGGAGGGGTCAGCGAGCAGTACTTC | CASSHGGVSEQYF
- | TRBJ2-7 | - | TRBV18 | TGTGCCAGCTCACTATCACGGGACTCAGCCTACGAGCAGTACTTC | CASSLSRDSAYEQYF
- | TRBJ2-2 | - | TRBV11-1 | TGTGCCAGCAGCTTACTGTCAGGATGGAACACCGGGGAGCTGTTTTTT | CASSLLSGWNTGELFF